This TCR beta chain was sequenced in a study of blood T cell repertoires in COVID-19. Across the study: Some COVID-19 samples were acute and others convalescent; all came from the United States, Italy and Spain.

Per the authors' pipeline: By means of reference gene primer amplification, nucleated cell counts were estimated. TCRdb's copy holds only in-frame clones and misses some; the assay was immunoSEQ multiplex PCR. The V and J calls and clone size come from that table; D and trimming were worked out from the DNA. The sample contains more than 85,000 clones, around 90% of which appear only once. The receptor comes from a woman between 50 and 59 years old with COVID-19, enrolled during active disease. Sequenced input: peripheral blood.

This CDR3 is CASSEGDTVAYEQYF. In DNA form, the CDR3 reads TGTGCCAGCAGTGAGGGGGACACTGTCGCCTACGAGCAGTACTTC. The chain combines TRBV2 with TRBJ2-7; the D gene is possibly TRBD1 (6 bases). The CDR3 is made up of 15 amino acids. Germline V gives CDR1 SNHLY, CDR2 FYNNEI. Trimming took 3 bases from V and 2 from J, leaving 14 bases between them.